This record covers a single T cell receptor beta chain. CDR1 and CDR2 from the germline V gene are MNHNY and SVGAGI (reference sequence). Trimming shortened V by 8 bases and J by 7 bases, and 21 bases separated the two germline ends. There are 15 residues in the CDR3. Time point given: patch test 1, 2 weeks after DPC sensitization. The treatment here: therapeutic diphenylcyclopropenone sensitization with weekly scalp DPC. The data originate from a study of human T cells and chemical hapten exposure. Study details: Readings were taken at 6 days from patch tests that had applied 0.01% DPC to the upper back.

Individual cDNA molecules each carried unique molecular identifiers attached by the library. TCRdb passed the RACE reads through MiXCR, listing each CDR3 protein once. The sample holds roughly 200,000 distinct CDR3 sequences, about a fifth seen once. This specimen consisted of whole blood, obtained in connection with sensitization to the hapten diphenylcyclopropenone (DPC). The chain employs TRBV6-6 and TRBJ2-1, with unresolved D. This clonotype originated in a woman aged 50 to 60 with alopecia areata. Some clones in this sample may be carry-over from other donors' samples. CDR3 region: CASCLGLSNTNEQFF. DNA for the CDR3: TGTGCCAGCTGTCTAGGGCTGTCCAATACTAATGAGCAGTTCTTC.